This T cell receptor beta chain was sequenced during a study of CD4 T cells in relation to SARS-CoV-2 and coronaviruses. Using immunoSEQ multiplex PCR, the repertoire was profiled, and TCRdb retains in-frame clones only, with some absent. The sample consists of some 11,000 clones, about 79% of them appearing once. The germline gives CDR1 LNHDA, CDR2 SQIVND (reference sequence). The CDR3 has 15 residues. The junction had 5 bases not matched to a gene; V was cut back by 3 bases and J by 7 bases. This clone has just one count. Its antigen is unidentified. The unexposed donors gave CD4+ T cells in about 2011-2019, prior to COVID-19. Isolation of CD4+ T cells took place after less than 13 days in culture. Testing used SARS-CoV-2 S/N and four cold-coronavirus spikes on unexposed-donor CD4+ T cells, cells permitting.

The sequencing sample was made of CD4+ T cells from PBMCs, cultured in vitro. The source is a human donor in good health. This chain connects TRBV19 to TRBJ2-1, with 11 bases identical to TRBD2. The CDR3 DNA reads TGTGCCAGTAGTATCCCACTAGCGGGAGTAAATGAGCAGTTCTTC. This sequence encodes CASSIPLAGVNEQFF.